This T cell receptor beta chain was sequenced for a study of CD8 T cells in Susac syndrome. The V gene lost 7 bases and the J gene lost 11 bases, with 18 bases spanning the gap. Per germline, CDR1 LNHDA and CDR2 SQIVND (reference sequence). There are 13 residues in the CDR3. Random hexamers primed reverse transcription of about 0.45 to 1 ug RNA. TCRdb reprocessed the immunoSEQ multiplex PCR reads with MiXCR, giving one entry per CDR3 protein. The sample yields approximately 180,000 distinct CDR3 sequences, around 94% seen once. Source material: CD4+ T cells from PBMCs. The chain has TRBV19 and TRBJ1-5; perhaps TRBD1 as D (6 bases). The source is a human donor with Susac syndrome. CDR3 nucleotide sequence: TGTGCCAGTAATCCGGACAGCTTACAGGCCCAGCATTTT. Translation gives CASNPDSLQAQHF.